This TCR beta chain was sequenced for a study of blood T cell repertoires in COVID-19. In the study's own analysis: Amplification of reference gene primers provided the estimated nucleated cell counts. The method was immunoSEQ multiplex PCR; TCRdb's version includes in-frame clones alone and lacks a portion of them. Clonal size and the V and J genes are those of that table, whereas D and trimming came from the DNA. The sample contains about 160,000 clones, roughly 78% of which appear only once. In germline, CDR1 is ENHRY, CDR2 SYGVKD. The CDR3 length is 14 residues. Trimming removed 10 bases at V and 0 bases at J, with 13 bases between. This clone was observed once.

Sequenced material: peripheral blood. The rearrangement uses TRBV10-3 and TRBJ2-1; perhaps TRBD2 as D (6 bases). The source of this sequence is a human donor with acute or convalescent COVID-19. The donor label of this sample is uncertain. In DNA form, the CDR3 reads TGTGCCACGGAGGGGAAGAGCTCCTACAATGAGCAGTTCTTC. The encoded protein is CATEGKSSYNEQFF.